These T cell receptor beta chains were read from a single sample in a study of vaccination effects on CD4 cells after COVID-19. This table comes from immunoSEQ multiplex PCR, and its TCRdb copy is limited to in-frame clones, with some not included. The sample shows around 46,000 clones, approximately 81% of them seen only once. For these TCRs, the target antigens are not known. This sample comprised CD4+ T cells from PBMCs cultured with a peptide pool, obtained before COVID-19 vaccination. The receptors come from a human donor who had a prior SARS-CoV-2 infection. Both conserved end residues are part of each CDR3. A D gene is named only where the DNA matches it firmly. Clone size is shown for a subset of rows, as once, few, many or a class of expanded clone.

v_gene	j_gene	d_gene	abundance	CDR3nt	CDR3aa
TRBV5-6	TRBJ1-4	-	-	TGTGCCAGCAGCTTGGGGCCCACTCTCGGGGAAAAACTGTTTTTT	CASSLGPTLGEKLFF
TRBV4-2	TRBJ2-2	-	-	TGTGCCAGCAGCCAAGGGTCCAGGGCCCACACCGGGGAGCTGTTTTTT	CASSQGSRAHTGELFF
TRBV6-2/TRBV6-3	TRBJ2-5	TRBD1	-	TGTGCCAGCAGTTACTGGTCGGGACAGAGGTACCAAGAGACCCAGTACTTC	CASSYWSGQRYQETQYF
TRBV5-8	TRBJ1-5	-	-	TGTGCCAGCAGCCCCGGGCAGTTCAATCAGCCCCAGCATTTT	CASSPGQFNQPQHF
TRBV3-1/TRBV3-2	TRBJ2-3	-	-	TGTGCCAGCAGCCAAGACTGGCTTTTTGGGCAGTATTTT	CASSQDWLFGQYF
TRBV4-1	TRBJ2-3	-	-	TGCGCCAGCAGCCAAGAACCTTCGGGCATTATGCAGTATTTT	CASSQEPSGIMQYF
TRBV5-6	TRBJ2-2	-	-	TGTGCCAGCAGCACAGGGAACACCGGGGAGCTGTTTTTT	CASSTGNTGELFF
TRBV4-2	TRBJ1-6	TRBD1	few	TGTGCCAGCAGCCCTGGACAGGTCCAAGATTCACCCCTCCACTTT	CASSPGQVQDSPLHF
TRBV5-4	TRBJ1-1	-	-	TGTGCCAGCAGCTTGGCCGCCCCGAACACTGAAGCTTTCTTT	CASSLAAPNTEAFF
TRBV11-2	TRBJ2-1	TRBD2	-	TGTGCCAGCACGTGGCGGGAGGGATCATCCTACAATGAGCAGTTCTTC	CASTWREGSSYNEQFF
TRBV18	TRBJ2-6	-	-	TGTGCCAGCTCACCGGCTGGCTCTGGGGCCAACGTCCTGACTTTC	CASSPAGSGANVLTF
TRBV9	TRBJ2-1	-	-	TGTGCCAGCAGCGTAGCGGGGGCGAGGGGCTACAATGAGCAGTTCTTC	CASSVAGARGYNEQFF
TRBV6-1	TRBJ2-5	TRBD1	-	TGTGCCAGCAGTAACGCCAGGGGGCCGGAGACCCAGTACTTC	CASSNARGPETQYF
TRBV24-1	TRBJ2-4	-	-	TGTGCCACCATCCGGGGCCCTCGGGAGAGACAAAACATTCAGTACTTC	CATIRGPRERQNIQYF